The entry that follows covers one T cell receptor (beta chain) sequence. Using immunoSEQ multiplex PCR, the repertoire was profiled, and TCRdb retains in-frame clones only, with some absent. This sample has approximately 92,000 clones, with roughly 94% found just once. The CDR3 totals 15 residues. V shed 2 bases and J 0 bases; nucleotides not matched to a gene: 3. Germline-derived CDR1 and CDR2 are SGHTA and FQGTGA. The data are from a study of siplizumab effects on memory and regulatory T cells. The sample was non-Treg CD4+ T cells sorted from blood. The gene calls are TRBV7-3 and TRBJ1-1, with 7 nucleotides matching TRBD1. This receptor was taken from a human donor in good health. CDR3 coding DNA: TGTGCCAGCAGCTTAGATGGGACAGTGAACACTGAAGCTTTCTTT. Protein product: CASSLDGTVNTEAFF.